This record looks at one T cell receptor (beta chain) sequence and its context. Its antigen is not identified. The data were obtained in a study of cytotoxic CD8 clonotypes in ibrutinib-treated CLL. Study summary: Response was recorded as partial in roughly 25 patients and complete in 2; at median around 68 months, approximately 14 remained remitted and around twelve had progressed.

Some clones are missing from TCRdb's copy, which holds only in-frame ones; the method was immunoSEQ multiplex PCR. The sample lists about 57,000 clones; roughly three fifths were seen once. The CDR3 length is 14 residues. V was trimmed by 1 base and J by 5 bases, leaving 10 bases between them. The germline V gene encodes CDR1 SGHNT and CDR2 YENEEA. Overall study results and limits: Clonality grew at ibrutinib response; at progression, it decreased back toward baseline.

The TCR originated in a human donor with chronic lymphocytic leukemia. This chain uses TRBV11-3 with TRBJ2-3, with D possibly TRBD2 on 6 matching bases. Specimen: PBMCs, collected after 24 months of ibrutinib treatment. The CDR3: CASSLVEGKDTQYF. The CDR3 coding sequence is TGTGCCAGCAGCTTAGTGGAGGGCAAAGATACGCAGTATTTT.